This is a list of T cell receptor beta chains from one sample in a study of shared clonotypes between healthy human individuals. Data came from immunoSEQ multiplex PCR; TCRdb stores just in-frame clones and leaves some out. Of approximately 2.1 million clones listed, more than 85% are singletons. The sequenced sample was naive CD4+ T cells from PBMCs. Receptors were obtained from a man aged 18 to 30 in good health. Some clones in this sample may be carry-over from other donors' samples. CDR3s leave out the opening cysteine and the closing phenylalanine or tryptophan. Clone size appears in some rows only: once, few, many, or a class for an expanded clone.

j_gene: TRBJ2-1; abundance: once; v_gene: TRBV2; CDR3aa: ASSGREYNEQF
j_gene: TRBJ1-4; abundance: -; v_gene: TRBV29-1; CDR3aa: SSPGGLHEKLF
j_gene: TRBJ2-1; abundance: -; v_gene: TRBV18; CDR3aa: ASSPYSINEQF
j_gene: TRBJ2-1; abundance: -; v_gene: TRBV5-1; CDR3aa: ASSPGAASSYNEQF
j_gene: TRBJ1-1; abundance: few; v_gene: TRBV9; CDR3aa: ASSVDGVSTEAF
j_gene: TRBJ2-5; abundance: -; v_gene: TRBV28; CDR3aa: ASQSVIGGDRQETQY
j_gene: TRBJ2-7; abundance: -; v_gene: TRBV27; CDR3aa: ASSYRVGLYEQY
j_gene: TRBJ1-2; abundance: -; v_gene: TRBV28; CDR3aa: ASSQGQSYGYT
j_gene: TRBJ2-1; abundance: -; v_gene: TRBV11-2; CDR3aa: ASRLGGASYNEQF
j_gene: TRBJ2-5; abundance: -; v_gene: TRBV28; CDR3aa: ASRWGDSQETQY
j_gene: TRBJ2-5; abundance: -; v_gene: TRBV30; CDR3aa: AWSTGQPQETQY
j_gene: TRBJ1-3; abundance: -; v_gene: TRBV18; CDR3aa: ASSPPSQVSGNTIY
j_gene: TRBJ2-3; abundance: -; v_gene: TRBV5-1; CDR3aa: ASSLTIYTDTQY
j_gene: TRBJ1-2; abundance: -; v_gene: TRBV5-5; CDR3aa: ASSEGQALIPTANYGYT
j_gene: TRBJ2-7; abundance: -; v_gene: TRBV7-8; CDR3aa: ASSLGRGSYEQY
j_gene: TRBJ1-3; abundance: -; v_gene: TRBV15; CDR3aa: ATSGTGRGRTGNTIY
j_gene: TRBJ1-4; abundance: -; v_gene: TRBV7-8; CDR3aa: ASSSRDGRKSNEKLF
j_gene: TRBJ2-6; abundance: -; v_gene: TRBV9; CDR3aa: ASAGGLAFSGANVLT
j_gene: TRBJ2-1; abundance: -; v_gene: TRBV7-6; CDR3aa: ASSPLTAVGQF
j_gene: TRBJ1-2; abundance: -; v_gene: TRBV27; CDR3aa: ASRTGGVDYGYT
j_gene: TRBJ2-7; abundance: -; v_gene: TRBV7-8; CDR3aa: ASSSGAPLGSEQY
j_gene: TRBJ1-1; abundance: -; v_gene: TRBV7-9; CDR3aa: ASSPNRGLLDITEAF
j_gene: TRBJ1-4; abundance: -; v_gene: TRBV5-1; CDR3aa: ASSLAGTTNEKLF
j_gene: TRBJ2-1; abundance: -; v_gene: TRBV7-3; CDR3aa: ASSLTPSSYNEQF
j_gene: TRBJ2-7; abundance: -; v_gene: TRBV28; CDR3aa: ASRPSGDGEQY
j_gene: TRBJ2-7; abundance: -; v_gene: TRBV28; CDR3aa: ASSLLAVGQY
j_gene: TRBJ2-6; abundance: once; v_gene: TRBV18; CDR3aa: ASSPQGTGANVLT
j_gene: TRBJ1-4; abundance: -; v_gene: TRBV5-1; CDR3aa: ASSLVTGTVYEKLF
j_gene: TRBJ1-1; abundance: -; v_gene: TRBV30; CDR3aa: AWSSPVVEAF
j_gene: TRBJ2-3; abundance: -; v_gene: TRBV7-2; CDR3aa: ASSLGVAGGTDTQY
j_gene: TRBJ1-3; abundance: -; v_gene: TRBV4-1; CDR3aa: ASRGQSSGNTIY
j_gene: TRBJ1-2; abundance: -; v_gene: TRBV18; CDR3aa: ASSSAYQAYGYT
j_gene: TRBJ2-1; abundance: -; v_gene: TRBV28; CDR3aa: ASSLFGQGGNEQF
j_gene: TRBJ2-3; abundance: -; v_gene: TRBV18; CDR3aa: ASSPLATSTDTQY
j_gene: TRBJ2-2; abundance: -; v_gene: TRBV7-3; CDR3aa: ASSFRATGELF
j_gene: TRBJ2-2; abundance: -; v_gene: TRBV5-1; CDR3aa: ASQLQGANTGELF
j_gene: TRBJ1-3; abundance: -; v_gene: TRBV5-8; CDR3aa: ASSLSGHLSGNTIY
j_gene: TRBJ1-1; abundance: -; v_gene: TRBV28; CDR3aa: ASSLRASGGEAF
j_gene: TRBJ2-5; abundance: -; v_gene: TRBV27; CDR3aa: ASLDRQETQY
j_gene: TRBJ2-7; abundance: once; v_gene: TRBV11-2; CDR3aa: ASSLDGTGYEQY
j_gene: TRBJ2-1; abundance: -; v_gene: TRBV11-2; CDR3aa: ASTQRPGLYNEQF
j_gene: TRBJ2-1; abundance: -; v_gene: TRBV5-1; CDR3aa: ASSPDGTSGRNEQF
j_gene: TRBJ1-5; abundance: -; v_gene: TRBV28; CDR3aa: ASSTSQGVGAAGQPQH
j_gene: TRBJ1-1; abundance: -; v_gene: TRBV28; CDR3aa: ASSLSNTEAF
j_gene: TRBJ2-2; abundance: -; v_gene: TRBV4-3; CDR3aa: ASSQEAPLAGGPNTGELF
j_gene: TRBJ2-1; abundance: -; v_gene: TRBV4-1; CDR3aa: ASSQDLLVGNEQF
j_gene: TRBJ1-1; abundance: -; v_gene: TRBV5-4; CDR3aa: ASSRTGTNTEAF